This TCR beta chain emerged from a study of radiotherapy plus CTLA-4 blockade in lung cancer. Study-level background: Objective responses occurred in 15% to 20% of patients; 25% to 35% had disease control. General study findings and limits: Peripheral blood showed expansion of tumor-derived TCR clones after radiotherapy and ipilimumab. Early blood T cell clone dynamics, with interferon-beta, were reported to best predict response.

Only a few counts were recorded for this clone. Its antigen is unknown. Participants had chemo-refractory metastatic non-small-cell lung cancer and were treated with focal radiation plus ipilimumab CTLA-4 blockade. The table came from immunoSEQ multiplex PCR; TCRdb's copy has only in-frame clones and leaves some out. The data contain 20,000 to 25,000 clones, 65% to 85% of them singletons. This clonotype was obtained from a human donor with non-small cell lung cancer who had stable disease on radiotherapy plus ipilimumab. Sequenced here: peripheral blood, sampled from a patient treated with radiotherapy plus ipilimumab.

The CDR3 region has the DNA TGCGCCAGCAGTGAGGGCCTTGGGACTAGCCTTTACGAGCAGTACTTC. This translates into CASSEGLGTSLYEQYF. The J gene is TRBJ2-7, the V gene TRBV10-2; 9 nucleotides agree with TRBD2. This CDR3 is built from 16 residues. Germline CDR1 WSHSY, CDR2 SAAADI. V was pared by 2 bases and J by 4 bases, with 9 bases of the junction left unmatched.